This TCR beta chain was recovered during a study of cytomegalovirus exposure and HLA in healthy donors. Whole-study results and caveats: Diagnosis of cytomegalovirus status made by the classifier reportedly showed high specificity and sensitivity.

Turning to this clone: Its antigen is undetermined.

V lost 7 bases, J lost 4 bases, and 10 bases stayed unmatched. The CDR3 covers 15 residues. Per the germline V gene, CDR1 is GTSNPN and CDR2 is SVGIG (reference sequence). Vbeta (60) and Jbeta (13) primers were used in the PCR. Repertoires were generated with immunoSEQ multiplex PCR, while TCRdb's copy carries only in-frame clones and drops some. The data contain some 140,000 clones, approximately 61% of them singletons. The donors gave bone marrow, and they were healthy. Sampled while nominally healthy, donors likely had unrecorded immune exposures. The chain couples TRBV30 to TRBJ1-5; 10 bases line up with TRBD1. Sequencing was carried out using PBMCs. The TCR sequence derives from a middle-aged woman in good health and CMV-seronegative. CDR3 sequence reads: CASHPTDRGNQPQHF. The CDR3 nucleotides are TGTGCCTCCCACCCAACGGACAGGGGGAATCAGCCCCAGCATTTT. The variable domain in full, with the rest retrieved from reference TRBV30 and TRBJ1-5, is SQTIHQWPATLVQPVGSPLSLECTVEGTSNPNLYWYRQAAGRGLQLLFYSVGIGQISSEVPQNLSASRPQDRQFILSSKKLLLSDSGFYLCASHPTDRGNQPQHFGDGTRLSIL.